The clone carrying this TCR beta chain was seen a few times. Its antigen is as yet unknown. A read error may account for a junction end that differs from germline. The sample comes from a study of regulatory T cells in long-lasting Graves disease. Sample time point: newly diagnosed GD, antithyroid drugs for less than 3 months. The authors made the TCR library using RNA they extracted from PBMCs. Patients hailed from an endocrinology department in Xi'an, China. The authors built TCR beta libraries using iRepertoire HTBI primers and Arm-PCR of CDR3 regions. TCRdb analysed the multiplex PCR reads with MiXCR anew, one entry per CDR3 protein. The profile shows 350,000 to 500,000 distinct CDR3 sequences, around 17% of them singletons. Study-level points and caveats: Compared with new cases, persistent Graves' patients showed reduced TCR diversity. More public clonotypes were shared by persistent patients (2,741) than by new patients (around 990). Favoring TRBV28, TRBJ1-2 and TRBJ2-5 was a feature seen in persistent disease.

CDR1 SGHTA and CDR2 FQGTGA come from the germline V gene. The CDR3 is 18 residues long. The same data also went into a second study, on T cells in Graves' hyperthyroidism and ophthalmopathy.

This clonotype was obtained from a woman aged 30 to 39 with Graves disease. The chain links TRBV7-3 to TRBJ2-1, with unresolved D. The sample consisted of peripheral blood mononuclear cells (PBMCs), taken at new diagnosis, from a patient treated with antithyroid drugs. The CDR3 loop is CASSLTFRPSYAPNEQFF. The CDR3 coding sequence is TGTGCCAGCAGCCTAACCTTCAGACCCTCCTACGCCCCCAATGAGCAGTTCTTC. Full variable domain (outside the CDR3, taken from reference TRBV7-3 and TRBJ2-1): GAGVSQTPSNKVTEKGKYVELRCDPISGHTALYWYRQSLGQGPEFLIYFQGTGAADDSGLPNDRFFAVRPEGSVSTLKIQRTERGDSAVYLCASSLTFRPSYAPNEQFFGPGTRLTVL.